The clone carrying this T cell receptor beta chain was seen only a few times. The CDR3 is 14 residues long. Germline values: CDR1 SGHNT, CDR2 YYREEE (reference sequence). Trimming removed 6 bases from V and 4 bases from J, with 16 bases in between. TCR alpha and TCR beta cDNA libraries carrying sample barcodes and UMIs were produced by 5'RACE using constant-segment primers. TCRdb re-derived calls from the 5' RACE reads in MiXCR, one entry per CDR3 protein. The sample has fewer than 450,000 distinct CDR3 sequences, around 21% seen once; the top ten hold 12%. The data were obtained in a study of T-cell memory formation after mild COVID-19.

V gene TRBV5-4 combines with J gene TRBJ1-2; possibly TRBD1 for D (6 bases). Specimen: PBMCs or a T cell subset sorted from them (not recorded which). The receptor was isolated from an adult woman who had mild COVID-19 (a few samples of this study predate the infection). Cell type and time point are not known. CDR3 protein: CASTVTTGPYGYTF. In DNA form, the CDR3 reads TGTGCCAGCACAGTAACGACAGGCCCCTATGGCTACACCTTC. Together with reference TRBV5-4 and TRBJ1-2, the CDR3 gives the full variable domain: ETGVTQSPTHLIKTRGQQVTLRCSSQSGHNTVSWYQQALGQGPQFIFQYYREEENGRGNFPPRFSGLQFPNYSSELNVNALELDDSALYLCASTVTTGPYGYTFGSGTRLTVV.